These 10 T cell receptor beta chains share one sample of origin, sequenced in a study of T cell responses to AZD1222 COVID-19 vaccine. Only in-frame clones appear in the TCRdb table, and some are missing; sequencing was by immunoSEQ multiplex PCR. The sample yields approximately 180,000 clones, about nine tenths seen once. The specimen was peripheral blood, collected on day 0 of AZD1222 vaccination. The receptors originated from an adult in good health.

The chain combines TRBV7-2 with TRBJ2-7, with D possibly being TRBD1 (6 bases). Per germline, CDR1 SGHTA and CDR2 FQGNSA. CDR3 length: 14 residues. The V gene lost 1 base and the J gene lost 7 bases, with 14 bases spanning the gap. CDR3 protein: CASSLVGGSREQYF. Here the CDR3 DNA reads TGTGCCAGCAGCTTAGTAGGGGGTTCAAGAGAGCAGTACTTC.

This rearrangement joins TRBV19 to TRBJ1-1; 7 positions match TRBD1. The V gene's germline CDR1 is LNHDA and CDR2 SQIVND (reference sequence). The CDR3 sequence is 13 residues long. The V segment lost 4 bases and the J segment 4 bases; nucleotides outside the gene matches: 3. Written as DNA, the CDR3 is TGTGCCAGTAGTACCACAGGGGTCACTGAAGCTTTCTTT. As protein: CASSTTGVTEAFF.

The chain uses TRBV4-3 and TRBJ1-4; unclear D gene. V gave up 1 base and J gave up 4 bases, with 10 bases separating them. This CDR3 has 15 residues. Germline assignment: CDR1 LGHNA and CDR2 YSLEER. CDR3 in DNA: TGCGCCAGCAGCCAAGGTCTGGGTGGTAATGAAAAACTGTTTTTT. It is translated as CASSQGLGGNEKLFF.

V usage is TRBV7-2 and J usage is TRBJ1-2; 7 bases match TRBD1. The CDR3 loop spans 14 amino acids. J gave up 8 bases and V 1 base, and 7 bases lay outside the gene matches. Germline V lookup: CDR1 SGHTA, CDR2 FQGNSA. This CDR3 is CASSLDFQGGGYTF. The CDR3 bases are TGTGCCAGCAGCTTAGATTTTCAGGGGGGCGGCTACACCTTC.

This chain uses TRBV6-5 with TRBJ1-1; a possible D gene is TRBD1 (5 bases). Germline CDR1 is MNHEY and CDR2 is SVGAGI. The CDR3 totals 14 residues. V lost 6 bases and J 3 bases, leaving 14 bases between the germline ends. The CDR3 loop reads CASRVGVADTEAFF. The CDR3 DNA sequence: TGTGCCAGCAGGGTAGGGGTGGCGGACACTGAAGCTTTCTTT.

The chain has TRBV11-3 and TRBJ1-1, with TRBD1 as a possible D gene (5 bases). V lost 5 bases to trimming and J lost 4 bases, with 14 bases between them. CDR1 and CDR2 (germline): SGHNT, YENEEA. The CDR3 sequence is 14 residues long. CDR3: CASSPQGGGTEAFF. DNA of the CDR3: TGTGCCAGCAGCCCCCAGGGTGGCGGCACTGAAGCTTTCTTT.

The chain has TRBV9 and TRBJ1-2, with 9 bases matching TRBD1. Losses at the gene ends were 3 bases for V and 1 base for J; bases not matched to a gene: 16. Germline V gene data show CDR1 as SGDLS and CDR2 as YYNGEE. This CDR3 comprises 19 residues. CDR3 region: CASSASSRDRAQLNYGYTF. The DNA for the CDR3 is TGTGCCAGCAGCGCTTCCAGCCGGGACAGGGCCCAACTTAACTATGGCTACACCTTC.

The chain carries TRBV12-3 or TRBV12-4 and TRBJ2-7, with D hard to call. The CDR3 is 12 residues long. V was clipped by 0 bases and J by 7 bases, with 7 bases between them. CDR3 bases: TGTGCCAGCAGTTTAGCCCCCGGGGAGCAGTACTTC. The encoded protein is CASSLAPGEQYF.

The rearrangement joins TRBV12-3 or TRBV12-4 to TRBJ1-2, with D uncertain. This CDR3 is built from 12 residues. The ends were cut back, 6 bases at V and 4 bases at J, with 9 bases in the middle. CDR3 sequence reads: CASSFRAYGYTF. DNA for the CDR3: TGTGCCAGCAGCTTCCGGGCCTATGGCTACACCTTC.

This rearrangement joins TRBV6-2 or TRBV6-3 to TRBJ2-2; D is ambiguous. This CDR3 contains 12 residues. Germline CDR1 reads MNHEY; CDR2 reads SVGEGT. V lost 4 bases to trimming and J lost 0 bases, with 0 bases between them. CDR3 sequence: CASSSNTGELFF. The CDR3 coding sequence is TGTGCCAGCAGTTCGAACACCGGGGAGCTGTTTTTT.